This TCR beta chain was sequenced in a study of T cell responses to AZD1222 COVID-19 vaccine. Looking at the study overall: Investigators merged groups given second doses at roughly 4 or roughly 12 weeks.

The CDR3 covers 15 residues. The germline V gene has CDR1 WNHNN and CDR2 SYGVQD (reference sequence). The ends were cut back, 2 bases at V and 0 bases at J, with 8 bases in the middle. A note on this clone: Its antigen remains unidentified.

General study findings and limits: Just a handful of people given AZD1222 tested seropositive at baseline. Two AZD1222 administrations were followed by greater Spike-specific TCR breadth and depth.

Profiling relied on immunoSEQ multiplex PCR, and the TCRdb table lists in-frame clones only, not all of them. The sample includes around 140,000 clones, just under 95% of them seen just once. Sequenced material: peripheral blood, taken on day 0 of AZD1222 vaccination. The chain joins TRBV10-1 to TRBJ1-3; D remains ambiguous. This sequence was found in an adult in good health. CDR3 sequence (DNA): TGCGCCAGCAGTGAGGGCCGGACCTCTGGAAACACCATATATTTT. It yields the protein CASSEGRTSGNTIYF.